This entry features one T cell receptor beta chain sequence. What this receptor recognizes is not known. Base qualities are not provided; no much larger clone lies one nucleotide away. The junction shows trimming of 3 bases on V and 5 bases on J, plus 17 bases between the germline ends. For CDR1 and CDR2, the germline V gene lists LGHNT and FRNRAP. Measured from the cysteine to the phenylalanine, the CDR3 is 15 residues long. The CDR3 DNA has 45 bases and is translated from base 1. The data originate from a study of Graves' ophthalmopathy and Graves' hyperthyroidism (dated by TCRdb to between 2017 and 2018). Regarding the study in general: Peripheral blood was collected at initial diagnosis, prior to any treatment. The study used TCR beta repertoire signatures to distinguish Graves' ophthalmopathy from Graves' hyperthyroidism and to predict progression to ophthalmopathy. In total, 135 blood samples were TCR-sequenced: approximately 42 ophthalmopathy, over 70 hyperthyroidism and 17 hyperthyroidism-to-ophthalmopathy patients. A discovery set of 100 patients (around 40 ophthalmopathy, 55 to 60 stable hyperthyroidism) was enrolled to explore V-J signatures distinguishing ophthalmopathy from hyperthyroidism. An independent validation cohort was composed of 18 hyperthyroidism patients and about 16 patients who later progressed from hyperthyroidism to ophthalmopathy. In several hyperthyroidism patients, the T-cell repertoire of thyroid tissue was compared with the T-cell repertoire of blood. After sampling, hyperthyroidism patients received methimazole starting at 30 mg daily, and ophthalmopathy patients received high-dose intravenous methylprednisolone. General study outcomes and caveats: In cross-validation, the 13-signature model distinguished ophthalmopathy from stable hyperthyroidism with just over 85% sensitivity and 81.08% specificity, while in the test set the corresponding values were around 79% and 71%. Among expanded thyroid clonotypes with frequency above 0.001, most also showed up in blood, which suggests that blood repertoires may reflect the thyroid immune response. No statistical method was used to predetermine the sample size, and group allocation was not hidden from the investigators. In validation, the model predicted ophthalmopathy progression with about 71% sensitivity and about 77% specificity; roughly 11 predicted patients were CT-confirmed with GO in a median of about 7.1 months.

Ophthalmopathy patients had moderately to severely active disease, Clinical Activity Score of at least 3, NOSPECS grade of at least 4, and disease duration under 3 months. Anyone with other autoimmune diseases, uncontrolled infections, pregnancy or lactation was excluded from the study. Diagnosis relied on clinical symptoms, serum thyroxine, TRAb, thyroid ultrasound and orbital computed tomography. PBMCs were isolated from about 9.1 ml of fresh peripheral blood by Ficoll-Paque density gradient centrifugation. Total RNA was extracted using Trizol reagent, and RNA quality was checked on an Agilent 2100 Bioanalyzer. For repertoire sequencing, the TCR beta CDR3 regions were amplified from RNA transcripts. A first-round RT-PCR used HTBI primers with the Qiagen OneStep RT-PCR kit, followed by a second-round multiplex PCR, size selection and purification. Libraries were sequenced on an Illumina HiSeq2000 using paired-end 100 bp reads. Regarding the original processing steps: Reads were processed with SOAPnuke, discarding reads with adapters, uncalled bases, mean Phred below 15, or no exact constant-primer or identifier match. COPE v1.2.5 was used to merge the high-quality paired reads. Each unique nucleotide sequence was treated as a clonotype, and MiTCR v1.1 was used to align the clonotypes to the IMGT TRB V, D and J references. Analysis was restricted to V-J combinations with a frequency above 0.0001, which covered roughly 99% of repertoires. For each V-J combination, a TCR clonal expansion and chaos score was defined as the ratio of F50 clonal expansion to chaos observed in the TCRdist matrix. Welch's t-statistics and random forest were used to reduce the features to 13 V-J combinations, which were then used as input to a naive Bayes classifier. The similarity between thyroid and blood repertoires was quantified using the Morisita-Horn index. TCRdb ran its own pipeline on the public reads, namely fastp trimming at Q25 and MiXCR clone calling, and kept in-frame beta chains. Rows matching on CDR3 protein sequence are summarized as one entry with the most common DNA and genes. The V and J calls and clone size come from TCRdb's table, not from the authors' own analysis. In all, the sample holds more than 550,000 distinct CDR3 sequences, and over 40% of those were seen once. Of the sample, roughly 3.5% is held by the ten largest clones.

Sequenced sample: peripheral blood. The TCR comes from an adult man with Graves' ophthalmopathy. Rearrangement joined TRBV12-5 to TRBJ2-7, and perhaps TRBD1 as D gene, on 5 matching bases. The nucleotide sequence reads TGTGCTAGTGGTTTCGCCCCCCCCAGGGTCCACGAGCAGTACTTC. The encoded protein is CASGFAPPRVHEQYF.